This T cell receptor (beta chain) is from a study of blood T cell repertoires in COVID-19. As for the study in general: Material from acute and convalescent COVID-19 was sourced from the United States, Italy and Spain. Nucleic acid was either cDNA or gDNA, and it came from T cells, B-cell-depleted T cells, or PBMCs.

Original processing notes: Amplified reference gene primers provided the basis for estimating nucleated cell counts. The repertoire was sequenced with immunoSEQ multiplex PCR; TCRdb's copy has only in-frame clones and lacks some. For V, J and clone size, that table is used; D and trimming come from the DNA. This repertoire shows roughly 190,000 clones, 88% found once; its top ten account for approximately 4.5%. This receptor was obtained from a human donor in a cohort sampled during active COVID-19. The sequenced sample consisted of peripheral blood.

For the CDR3, the DNA is TGTGCCAGCAGCTTTGAGATAGCGGGGACCTACGAGCAGTACTTC. It yields the protein CASSFEIAGTYEQYF. The J gene is TRBJ2-7, the V gene TRBV7-2; 8 nucleotides line up with TRBD2. The CDR3 contains 15 residues. Per germline, CDR1 SGHTA and CDR2 FQGNSA. Unmatched junction bases numbered 6, after V lost 3 bases and J lost 2 bases.